The TCR beta chain under discussion was sequenced for a study of blood T cell repertoires in COVID-19. The germline V gene has CDR1 MNHNS and CDR2 SASEGT. V was cut by 0 bases and J by 0 bases, with 12 bases left in between. The CDR3 loop spans 17 amino acids. Some clones are missing from TCRdb's copy, which holds only in-frame ones; the method was immunoSEQ multiplex PCR. The sample shows 400,000 to 450,000 clones, 86% of them seen only once. This TCR was sampled from a woman aged 25 to 39 with active or convalescent COVID-19. The sample was peripheral blood. The genes are TRBV6-1 and TRBJ1-5; D is perhaps TRBD1 (5 bases). CDR3 protein: CASSEARGGYSNQPQHF. The CDR3, as DNA: TGTGCCAGCAGTGAAGCGCGGGGGGGATATAGCAATCAGCCCCAGCATTTT.